These 23 T cell receptor beta chains were all obtained from the same sample, sequenced in a study of blood T cell repertoires in COVID-19. Libraries were prepared by immunoSEQ multiplex PCR; TCRdb keeps only in-frame clonotypes and omits some of them. The data hold more than 95,000 clones, with more than 75% observed a single time. Sequences were obtained from peripheral blood. The receptor source for this set is a human donor in a cohort sampled during active COVID-19.

This chain joins TRBV20-1 and TRBJ2-2; 15 positions match TRBD2. Germline V gene sequence: CDR1 DFQATT, CDR2 SNEGSKA (reference sequence). The CDR3 has 16 amino acids. The junction had 6 bases not matched to a gene; V was cut back by 3 bases and J by 7 bases. The CDR3 spells CSASRTSGRVSGELFF. The CDR3 DNA reads as TGCAGTGCTAGTAGGACTAGCGGGAGGGTAAGCGGGGAGCTGTTTTTT.

The chain uses TRBV7-9 and TRBJ2-1; 13 bases match TRBD2. Trimming at V came to 5 bases and at J to 8 bases, leaving 15 bases not matched to a gene. In germline, CDR1 is SEHNR, CDR2 FQNEAQ (reference sequence). The CDR3 is 18 residues long. The CDR3 sequence is CASSPWTSGRYGEDEQFF. The CDR3 bases are TGTGCCAGCAGCCCGTGGACTAGCGGGAGATATGGGGAGGATGAGCAGTTCTTC.

Notes on this clone: This same CDR3 is encoded by further DNA sequences in the sample. This chain joins TRBV30 and TRBJ2-1; TRBD2 might be the D (6 bases). Germline CDR1 and CDR2: GTSNPN and SVGIG (reference sequence). Deletions cut 0 bases from V and 5 bases from J, with 8 bases between. CDR3 size: 13 residues. CDR3 amino acids: CAWSVRRDNEQFF. The CDR3 nucleotides read TGTGCCTGGAGTGTACGGAGGGACAATGAGCAGTTCTTC.

The chain carries TRBV7-8 and TRBJ2-3, with a possible D match to TRBD2 (5 bases). With 3 bases removed from V and 1 base from J, the gap between germline ends came to 11 bases. The germline V gene encodes CDR1 SGHVS and CDR2 FQNEAQ. The CDR3 totals 15 residues. As DNA, the CDR3 is TGTGCCAGCAGCTTTAGTGGGAGTGGCACAGATACGCAGTATTTT. This codes for CASSFSGSGTDTQYF.

The rearrangement joins TRBV30 to TRBJ2-1; the D gene is possibly TRBD2 (6 bases). Germline CDR1 GTSNPN, CDR2 SVGIG (reference sequence). V lost 6 bases, J lost 4 bases, and 16 bases lay in between. This CDR3 is 14 amino acids long. As DNA, the CDR3 is TGTGCCTGCACCCGGGGGACGCTTTACAATGAGCAGTTCTTC. This codes for CACTRGTLYNEQFF.

This chain links TRBV7-9 with TRBJ2-1, with TRBD2 matching over 7 bases. The CDR3 contains 15 residues. V lost 0 bases, J lost 2 bases, and 1 base stayed unmatched. Germline CDR1 and CDR2: SEHNR and FQNEAQ (reference sequence). The CDR3 reads CASSLAGGPYNEQFF. Written as DNA, the CDR3 is TGTGCCAGCAGCTTAGCGGGAGGGCCCTACAATGAGCAGTTCTTC.

This clone was counted a few times. The genes are TRBV11-2 and TRBJ1-1; D gene unclear. V dropped 3 bases and J dropped 4 bases, with 12 bases sitting between them. Looked up from germline, CDR1 is SGHAT and CDR2 is FQNNGV. The CDR3 spans 14 residues. Here the CDR3 reads CASSFFSGGTEAFF. CDR3 sequence (DNA): TGTGCCAGCAGCTTTTTCTCGGGAGGCACTGAAGCTTTCTTT.

This sequence joins TRBV5-1 and TRBJ2-3, with TRBD2 identical over 11 bases. V was clipped by 6 bases and J by 1 base; unmatched bases: 7. CDR3 length: 16 residues. CDR1 and CDR2 (germline): SGHRS, YFSETQ. CDR3 sequence (DNA): TGCGCCAGCAACCGACTAGCGGGAAGTGGCACAGATACGCAGTATTTT. Translating gives CASNRLAGSGTDTQYF.

The gene calls are TRBV28 and TRBJ2-1; 8 nucleotides agree with TRBD2. V shed 6 bases and J 4 bases; nucleotides not matched to a gene: 14. From germline, CDR1 is MDHEN and CDR2 SYDVKM. This CDR3 spans 17 amino acids. CDR3 protein: CASSPPGLRGGYNEQFF. CDR3 DNA: TGTGCCAGCAGCCCCCCGGGACTCCGGGGGGGATACAATGAGCAGTTCTTC.

This chain connects TRBV6-5 to TRBJ2-7; TRBD1 aligns across 8 bases. V shed 6 bases, J shed 3 bases, and the junction held 10 bases outside the gene matches. This CDR3 is built from 15 residues. CDR1 MNHEY and CDR2 SVGAGI come from the germline V gene. The chain's CDR3 is CASRRPQGAHYEQYF. Here the CDR3 DNA reads TGTGCCAGCAGGCGCCCCCAGGGGGCCCACTACGAGCAGTACTTC.

This chain joins TRBV9 and TRBJ2-3; TRBD2 aligns across 8 bases. CDR1 SGDLS and CDR2 YYNGEE come from the germline V gene. V lost 0 bases, J lost 4 bases, and 7 bases stayed unmatched. CDR3 length: 16 amino acids. The CDR3 region is CASSVDGTRPSDTQYF. The CDR3 DNA is TGTGCCAGCAGCGTAGACGGGACTAGGCCCTCAGATACGCAGTATTTT.

The chain combines TRBV5-4 with TRBJ1-1; TRBD1 is a possible D gene (5 bases). The V end was cut by 1 base, the J end by 7 bases, with 8 bases between. This CDR3 contains 12 residues. Germline V gene lookup returns CDR1 SGHNT and CDR2 YYREEE (reference sequence). Written as DNA, the CDR3 is TGTGCCAGCAGCTTGTGGGGGGATGAAGCTTTCTTT. It yields the protein CASSLWGDEAFF.

The CDR3 sequence: CASTLPGGIEQYF. As DNA, the CDR3 is TGTGCCAGCACGCTACCGGGGGGAATCGAGCAGTACTTC. This rearrangement joins TRBV12-3 or TRBV12-4 to TRBJ2-7; 7 bases map to TRBD2. The CDR3 consists of 13 residues. Trimming at V came to 7 bases and at J to 6 bases, leaving 9 bases not matched to a gene.

The V and J genes are TRBV7-8 and TRBJ1-2, with D possibly being TRBD1 (6 bases). The CDR3 runs to 15 residues. With 3 bases removed from V and 0 bases from J, the gap between germline ends came to 11 bases. Per germline, CDR1 SGHVS and CDR2 FQNEAQ. In nucleotides, the CDR3 is TGTGCCAGCAGCTTCTCCAGGGGTGCTAACTATGGCTACACCTTC. It codes for CASSFSRGANYGYTF.

This chain uses TRBV11-3 with TRBJ2-6, with 8 bases that match TRBD1. CDR1 is SGHNT, CDR2 YENEEA, per germline. V trimming: 4 bases; J trimming: 0 bases; junction bases outside the gene matches: 5. The CDR3 sequence is 17 residues long. The CDR3 region is CASSWTGTGSGANVLTF. The CDR3 DNA reads TGTGCCAGCAGCTGGACCGGGACAGGCTCTGGGGCCAACGTCCTGACTTTC.

This clone showed up just a few times. This chain uses TRBV25-1 with TRBJ1-1; no definite D call. Germline V gene lookup returns CDR1 MGHDK and CDR2 SYGVNS. The CDR3 runs to 13 residues. Trimming took 6 bases from V and 2 from J, leaving 10 bases between them. CDR3 coding DNA: TGTGCCAGCAGGCGGGCAGCCAACACTGAAGCTTTCTTT. Its translation: CASRRAANTEAFF.

The chain joins TRBV15 to TRBJ2-7; possible D gene TRBD1, 6 bases. This CDR3 has 13 residues. Germline values: CDR1 LNHNV, CDR2 YYDKDF (reference sequence). Trimming removed 1 base from V and 3 bases from J, with 7 bases in between. CDR3 in amino acids: CATSRVGGYEQYF. CDR3 sequence (DNA): TGTGCCACCAGCAGAGTAGGGGGCTACGAGCAGTACTTC.

The CDR3 protein is CASSVEGEGQPQHF. As DNA, the CDR3 is TGTGCCAGCAGCGTAGAAGGGGAAGGACAGCCCCAGCATTTT. The chain links TRBV9 to TRBJ1-5, with TRBD1 as a possible D gene (5 bases). V was trimmed by 0 bases and J by 7 bases, leaving 11 bases between them. Germline CDR1 reads SGDLS; CDR2 reads YYNGEE. The CDR3 has 14 amino acids.

The chain links TRBV28 to TRBJ2-1; D possibly corresponds to TRBD1 (5 bases). Trimming removed 7 bases from V and 9 bases from J, with 10 bases in between. CDR1 MDHEN and CDR2 SYDVKM come from the germline V gene. This CDR3 contains 11 residues. CDR3 sequence reads: CASTGSREQFF. The CDR3 nucleotides are TGTGCCAGCACAGGGTCTCGTGAGCAGTTCTTC. The full variable domain, in which reference TRBV28 and TRBJ2-1 provide the parts outside the CDR3, is DVKVTQSSRYLVKRTGEKVFLECVQDMDHENMFWYRQDPGLGLRLIYFSYDVKMKEKGDIPEGYSVSREKKERFSLILESASTNQTSMYLCASTGSREQFFGPGTRLTVL.

The chain is built from TRBV4-2 and TRBJ2-5; 7 bases agree with TRBD1. This CDR3 is built from 18 residues. Trimming removed 1 base from V and 2 bases from J; junction bases left unmatched: 13. Germline CDR1 and CDR2: LGHNA and YNFKEQ. CDR3 DNA sequence: TGTGCCAGCAGCCAAGTTTCTCTCCCCGGGACAGCACAAGAGACCCAGTACTTC. It yields the protein CASSQVSLPGTAQETQYF.

The chain has TRBV4-2 and TRBJ1-1; D is uncertain. Germline CDR1 and CDR2: LGHNA and YNFKEQ. V lost 0 bases to trimming and J lost 12 bases, with 14 bases between them. This CDR3 is built from 13 residues. This chain's CDR3 is CASSQDYQAGTFF. The CDR3 DNA reads as TGTGCCAGCAGCCAAGATTACCAGGCGGGTACTTTCTTT.

The genes are TRBV30 and TRBJ2-5, with TRBD1 matching 9 bases. Germline V gives CDR1 GTSNPN, CDR2 SVGIG (reference sequence). The ends lost 1 base at V and 3 bases at J; junction bases unmatched: 6. The CDR3 extends over 15 amino acids. The CDR3 region is CAWSAGQGPKETQYF. The CDR3 DNA is TGTGCCTGGAGTGCTGGACAGGGGCCCAAAGAGACCCAGTACTTC.

This chain connects TRBV7-8 to TRBJ1-2, with 8 bases that match TRBD1. V was clipped by 5 bases and J by 4 bases; unmatched bases: 6. Germline-derived CDR1 and CDR2 are SGHVS and FQNEAQ. The CDR3 extends over 14 amino acids. The DNA for the CDR3 is TGTGCCAGCAGCAAGACCGGGACAGGCTATGGCTACACCTTC. Amino acid sequence: CASSKTGTGYGYTF.